These 17 T cell receptor beta chains were all obtained from the same sample, sequenced in a study of blood T cells in healthy people across ages. Sample-barcoded 5' priming and a J-beta primer mix drove a second PCR of 7 to 11 cycles. MiXCR, run by TCRdb on the 5' RACE reads, gives a single entry per CDR3 protein. This sample carries over 600,000 distinct CDR3 sequences, 40% to 50% of them seen once, and the ten largest clones take around 30%. Sequencing was done on a sample of blood. The receptors here all came from a man aged 80 or over in good health.

The rearrangement links TRBV18 to TRBJ2-4, with 9 bases identical to TRBD1. Germline CDR1 is KGHSH and CDR2 is LQKENI. V lost 3 bases to trimming and J lost 6 bases; unmatched junction nucleotides: 9. The CDR3 has 16 amino acids. The CDR3 nucleotides are TGTGCCAGCTCACCTACCCCCGGGACAGGGAGAAACATTCAGTACTTC. Translated: CASSPTPGTGRNIQYF.

This clonotype was seen a few times. The rearrangement links TRBV20-1 to TRBJ2-3; the match to TRBD2 covers 8 bases. J gave up 0 bases and V 2 bases, and 10 bases lay outside the gene matches. Germline-derived CDR1 and CDR2 are DFQATT and SNEGSKA (reference sequence). The CDR3 spans 17 residues. This chain's CDR3 is CSARNPVGGGSTDTQYF. CDR3 coding DNA: TGCAGTGCTAGAAATCCCGTCGGCGGGGGGAGCACAGATACGCAGTATTTT.

This clonotype was seen more than once but under ten times. The CDR3 sequence: CASSLLVGVEQYF. The CDR3 region has the DNA TGTGCCAGCAGCTTATTGGTAGGTGTGGAGCAGTACTTC. The chain links TRBV7-2 to TRBJ2-5, with D unclear. The germline V gene encodes CDR1 SGHTA and CDR2 FQGNSA. V lost 2 bases and J lost 11, with 15 bases in between. The CDR3 consists of 13 residues. Looking up the rest from reference TRBV7-2 and TRBJ2-5 gives the full variable domain: GAGVSQSPSNKVTEKGKDVELRCDPISGHTALYWYRQSLGQGLEFLIYFQGNSAPDKSGLPSDRFSAERTGGSVSTLTIQRTQQEDSAVYLCASSLLVGVEQYFGPGTRLLVL.

CDR3 protein: CASSQDSGRVLETQYF. In DNA, the CDR3 is TGCGCCAGCAGCCAAGATAGTGGCCGCGTTTTAGAGACCCAGTACTTC. The chain uses TRBV4-1 and TRBJ2-7; no clear D. The end of the DNA fits TRBJ2-5 better, so the J call may be wrong. Looked up from germline, CDR1 is MGHRA and CDR2 is YSYEKL. The CDR3 runs 16 residues.

J is TRBJ2-7 and V is TRBV19; 13 bases are shared with TRBD2. V dropped 3 bases and J dropped 7; count of bases not matched to a gene: 18. Looked up from germline, CDR1 is LNHDA and CDR2 is SQIVND (reference sequence). The CDR3 spans 19 residues. CDR3 DNA sequence: TGTGCCAGTAGTATCCGCGGGACTAGCGGGATTAGCTCCTACAATGAGCAGTACTTC. Protein product: CASSIRGTSGISSYNEQYF.

Regarding this clonotype: This may arise from a read error, as a much more abundant clone is one base away. V usage is TRBV7-2 and J usage is TRBJ1-1, with 9 nucleotides matching TRBD1. The CDR3 covers 15 residues. V shed 5 bases and J 4 bases; nucleotides not matched to a gene: 8. Germline V CDR1 and CDR2: SGHTA, FQGNSA. CDR3 residues: CASSPRTGASTEAFF. The CDR3, as DNA: TGTGCCAGCAGCCCCCGGACAGGGGCGAGCACTGAAGCTTTCTTT.

The chain joins TRBV7-8 to TRBJ2-5; 13 nucleotides match TRBD2. The CDR3 has 16 amino acids. The V segment lost 3 bases and the J segment 1 base; nucleotides outside the gene matches: 2. From germline, CDR1 is SGHVS and CDR2 FQNEAQ. This CDR3 reads CASSFRTSGGQETQYF. The CDR3 DNA reads TGTGCCAGCAGCTTCCGGACTAGCGGGGGCCAAGAGACCCAGTACTTC. The full variable domain, with the rest looked up from reference TRBV7-8 and TRBJ2-5, is GAGVSQSPRYKVAKRGQDVALRCDPISGHVSLFWYQQALGQGPEFLTYFQNEAQLDKSGLPSDRFFAERPEGSVSTLKIQRTQQEDSAVYLCASSFRTSGGQETQYFGPGTRLLVL.

This rearrangement joins TRBV24-1 to TRBJ1-5; TRBD1 matches at 10 bases. The germline V gene encodes CDR1 KGHDR and CDR2 SFDVKD. J lost 5 bases, V lost 4 bases, and 10 bases had no gene match. The CDR3 length is 17 residues. The CDR3 bases are TGTGCCACCAGTGAACGGGGGACAGGGGTTCATGATCAGCCCCAGCATTTT. Translating it yields CATSERGTGVHDQPQHF.

The V call is TRBV20-1, the J call TRBJ2-5; D perhaps matches TRBD1 (6 bases). Between the trimmed V and J ends, which lost 1 base and 0 bases, there was a span of 15 bases. The CDR3 has 16 amino acids. Germline CDR1 DFQATT, CDR2 SNEGSKA (reference sequence). The CDR3 region is CSARGGKTGNQETQYF. DNA of the CDR3: TGCAGTGCTAGAGGAGGCAAAACAGGGAACCAAGAGACCCAGTACTTC.

This clonotype occurred once. This sequence joins TRBV20-1 and TRBJ2-1, with TRBD1 matching over 8 bases. Unmatched junction bases numbered 8, after V lost 4 bases and J lost 6 bases. The CDR3 totals 14 residues. CDR1 and CDR2 from the germline V gene are DFQATT and SNEGSKA (reference sequence). The CDR3 loop is CSAKPGQAINEQFF. The CDR3 DNA is TGCAGTGCTAAACCGGGACAGGCGATCAATGAGCAGTTCTTC.

This clonotype was recorded a few times. CDR3 sequence reads: CASSQGTSGSGFYNEQFF. CDR3 bases: TGTGCCAGCAGCCAAGGGACTAGCGGGAGTGGGTTCTACAATGAGCAGTTCTTC. The chain combines TRBV3-1 with TRBJ2-1, with 13 nucleotides matching TRBD2. The CDR3 is made up of 18 amino acids. V shed 1 base, J shed 3 bases, and the junction held 6 bases outside the gene matches. In germline, CDR1 is LGHDT, CDR2 YNNKEL (reference sequence).

A few counts support this clonotype. The rearrangement joins TRBV28 to TRBJ2-3; perhaps TRBD2 as D (5 bases). CDR1 is MDHEN and CDR2 is SYDVKM in the germline V gene. Trimming removed 4 bases from V and 5 bases from J, with 10 bases in between. The CDR3 has 13 residues. CDR3 residues: CASSYPRGDTQYF. In DNA form, the CDR3 reads TGTGCCAGCAGTTATCCCCGGGGAGATACGCAGTATTTT. Together with reference TRBV28 and TRBJ2-3, the CDR3 gives the full variable domain: DVKVTQSSRYLVKRTGEKVFLECVQDMDHENMFWYRQDPGLGLRLIYFSYDVKMKEKGDIPEGYSVSREKKERFSLILESASTNQTSMYLCASSYPRGDTQYFGPGTRLTVL.

The chain carries TRBV9 and TRBJ2-3; 9 bases line up with TRBD2. The germline V gene has CDR1 SGDLS and CDR2 YYNGEE. After removal of 0 bases from V and 6 bases from J, the junction contained 5 bases not matched to a gene. This CDR3 is 15 amino acids long. The CDR3 DNA reads TGTGCCAGCAGCGTAGGCGGGGGGGCCTCGGATACGCAGTATTTT. Protein sequence: CASSVGGGASDTQYF.

This chain links TRBV6-2 or TRBV6-3 with TRBJ2-5, with D uncertain. The CDR3 spans 13 residues. V was trimmed by 5 bases and J by 5 bases, leaving 12 bases between them. Germline V gives CDR1 MNHEY, CDR2 SVGEGT. CDR3 DNA sequence: TGTGCCAGCAGTGACGAAGTCTGGGAGACCCAGTACTTC. This sequence encodes CASSDEVWETQYF.

V gene TRBV7-2 combines with J gene TRBJ2-5; tentative D call: TRBD2 (5 bases). The end of the DNA is better explained by TRBJ2-7, so the J call may be wrong. The CDR3 is made up of 15 amino acids. Germline V gene lookup returns CDR1 SGHTA and CDR2 FQGNSA. The CDR3 DNA reads TGTGCCAGCAGCTTAGGGGTGTCGCGAGGAGGCGAGCAGTACTTC. It encodes CASSLGVSRGGEQYF.

The gene calls are TRBV5-1 and TRBJ2-5, with D possibly being TRBD2 (5 bases). The CDR3 spans 13 residues. V shed 0 bases and J shed 11 bases, with 14 bases lying between them. CDR1 is SGHRS and CDR2 is YFSETQ in the germline V gene. The CDR3 nucleotides read TGCGCCAGCAGCTTGGGGGTCCGGGGAAGTCAGTACTTC. The encoded protein is CASSLGVRGSQYF.

Concerning this clonotype: A junction boundary mismatches the germline segment, possibly from a read error. The chain links TRBV12-3 or TRBV12-4 to TRBJ1-5; D is perhaps TRBD1 (6 bases). CDR3 length: 15 amino acids. CDR3: CTSSLSGEKNQPQHF. CDR3 nucleotide sequence: TGTACCAGCAGTTTGTCAGGGGAGAAGAATCAGCCCCAGCATTTT.